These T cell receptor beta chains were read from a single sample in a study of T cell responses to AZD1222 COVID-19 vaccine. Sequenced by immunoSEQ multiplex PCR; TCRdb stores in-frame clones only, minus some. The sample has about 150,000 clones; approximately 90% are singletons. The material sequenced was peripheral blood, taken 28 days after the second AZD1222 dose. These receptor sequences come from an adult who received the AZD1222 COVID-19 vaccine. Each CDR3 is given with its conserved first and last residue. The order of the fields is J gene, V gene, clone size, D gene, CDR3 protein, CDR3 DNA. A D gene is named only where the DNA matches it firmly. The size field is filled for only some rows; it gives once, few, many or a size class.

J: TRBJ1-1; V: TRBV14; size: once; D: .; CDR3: CASSQFTNTEAFF; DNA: TGTGCCAGCAGCCAATTTACGAACACTGAAGCTTTCTTT
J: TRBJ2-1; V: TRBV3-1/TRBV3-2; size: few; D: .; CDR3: CASSETVSSYNEQFF; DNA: TGTGCCAGCAGCGAAACTGTAAGCTCCTACAATGAGCAGTTCTTC
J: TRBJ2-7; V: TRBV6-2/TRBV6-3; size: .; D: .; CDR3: CASSRHQTYEQYF; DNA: TGTGCCAGCAGCCGACATCAAACCTACGAGCAGTACTTC
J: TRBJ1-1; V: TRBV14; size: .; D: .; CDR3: CASSHPAGRAEAFF; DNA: TGTGCCAGCAGCCACCCCGCTGGCAGGGCTGAGGCTTTCTTT
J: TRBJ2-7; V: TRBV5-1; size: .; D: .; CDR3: CASSLEGYGDEQYF; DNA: TGCGCCAGCAGCTTGGAAGGGTATGGGGACGAGCAGTACTTC
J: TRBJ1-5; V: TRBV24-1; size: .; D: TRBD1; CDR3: CATSEGGEYQPQHF; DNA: TGTGCCACCAGTGAAGGGGGCGAGTATCAGCCCCAGCATTTT
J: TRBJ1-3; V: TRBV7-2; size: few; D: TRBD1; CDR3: CASSYTGGINTIYF; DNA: TGTGCCAGCAGCTACACAGGGGGGATCAACACCATATATTTT
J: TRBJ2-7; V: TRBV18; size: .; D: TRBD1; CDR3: CASSPAGGGYEQYF; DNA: TGTGCCAGCTCACCCGCAGGGGGTGGCTACGAGCAGTACTTC
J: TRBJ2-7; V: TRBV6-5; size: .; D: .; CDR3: CASRAGTLIYEQYF; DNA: TGTGCCAGCAGGGCCGGGACACTAATCTACGAGCAGTACTTC
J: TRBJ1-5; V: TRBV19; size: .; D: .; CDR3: CASSIRPWPQHF; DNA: TGTGCCAGTAGTATCCGACCTTGGCCCCAGCATTTT
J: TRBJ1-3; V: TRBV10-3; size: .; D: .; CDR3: CAFMNSGNTIYF; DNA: TGTGCCTTCATGAACTCTGGAAACACCATATATTTT
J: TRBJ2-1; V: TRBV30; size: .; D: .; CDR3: CAWSVAGGEQFF; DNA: TGTGCCTGGAGTGTGGCAGGAGGTGAGCAGTTCTTC
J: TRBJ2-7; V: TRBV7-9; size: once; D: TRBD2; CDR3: CASTIGGTSSYEQYF; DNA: TGTGCCAGCACTATTGGCGGGACTAGTTCCTACGAGCAGTACTTC
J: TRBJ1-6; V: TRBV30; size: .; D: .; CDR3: CAWSVAQLNSPLHF; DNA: TGTGCCTGGAGTGTAGCGCAGCTCAATTCACCCCTCCACTTT
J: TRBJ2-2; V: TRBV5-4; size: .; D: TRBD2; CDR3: CASSFGAGGLSGELFF; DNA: TGTGCCAGCAGCTTTGGGGCGGGAGGTTTGTCCGGGGAGCTGTTTTTT
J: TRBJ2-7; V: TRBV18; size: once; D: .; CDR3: CASSPRSRNYEQYF; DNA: TGTGCCAGCTCACCAAGGTCCAGAAACTACGAGCAGTACTTC
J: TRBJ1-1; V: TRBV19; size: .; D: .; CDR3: CASSIPRVQGLNTEAFF; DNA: TGTGCCAGTAGTATACCCCGAGTTCAGGGGTTGAACACTGAAGCTTTCTTT
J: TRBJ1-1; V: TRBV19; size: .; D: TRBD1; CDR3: CASSGQGNTEAFF; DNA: TGTGCCAGTAGTGGACAGGGGAACACTGAAGCTTTCTTT
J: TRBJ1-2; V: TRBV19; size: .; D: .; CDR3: CASNVWDNLGYTF; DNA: TGTGCCAGTAATGTGTGGGACAATCTTGGCTACACCTTC
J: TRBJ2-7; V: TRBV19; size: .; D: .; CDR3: CASRANSYEQYF; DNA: TGTGCCAGTAGGGCGAACTCCTACGAGCAGTACTTC
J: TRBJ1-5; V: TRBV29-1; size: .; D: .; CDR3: CSVVQGSTGNQPQHF; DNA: TGCAGCGTTGTACAGGGAAGTACGGGCAATCAGCCCCAGCATTTT
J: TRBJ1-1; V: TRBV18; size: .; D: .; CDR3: CASSPEPGLNTEAFF; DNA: TGTGCCAGCTCACCCGAACCAGGGTTGAACACTGAAGCTTTCTTT
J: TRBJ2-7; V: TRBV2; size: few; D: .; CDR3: CASSAIRSYEQYF; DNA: TGTGCCAGCAGCGCGATAAGGAGCTACGAGCAGTACTTC
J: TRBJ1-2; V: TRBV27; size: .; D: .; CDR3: CASSLGGGDGYTF; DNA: TGTGCCAGCAGTTTAGGGGGCGGGGATGGCTACACCTTC
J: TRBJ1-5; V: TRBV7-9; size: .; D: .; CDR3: CASSLDSHQPQHF; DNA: TGTGCCAGCAGCTTAGACAGCCATCAGCCCCAGCATTTT
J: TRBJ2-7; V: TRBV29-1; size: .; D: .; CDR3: CSVLGRLSSYEQYF; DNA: TGCAGCGTGCTGGGACGGTTGAGCTCCTACGAGCAGTACTTC
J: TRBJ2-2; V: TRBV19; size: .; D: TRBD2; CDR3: CASSNRREGNTGELFF; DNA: TGTGCCAGTAGTAATAGGCGGGAGGGGAACACCGGGGAGCTGTTTTTT
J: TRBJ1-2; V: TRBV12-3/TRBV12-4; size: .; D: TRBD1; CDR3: CASGTDGGYTF; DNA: TGTGCCAGCGGGACAGACGGCGGCTACACCTTC
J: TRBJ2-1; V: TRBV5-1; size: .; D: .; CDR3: CASSLALASSNEQFF; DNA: TGCGCCAGCAGCTTGGCGCTAGCGAGCAGCAATGAGCAGTTCTTC
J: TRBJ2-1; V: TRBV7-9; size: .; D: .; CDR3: CASRQADYNEQFF; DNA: TGTGCCAGCAGACAAGCGGATTACAATGAGCAGTTCTTC
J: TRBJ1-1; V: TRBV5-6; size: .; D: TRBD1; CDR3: CASSFYRGETEAFF; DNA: TGTGCCAGCAGCTTTTACAGGGGAGAAACTGAAGCTTTCTTT
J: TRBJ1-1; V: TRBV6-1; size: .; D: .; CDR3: CASSEGLGRGINTEAFF; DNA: TGTGCCAGCAGTGAAGGCCTCGGGAGAGGGATAAACACTGAAGCTTTCTTT
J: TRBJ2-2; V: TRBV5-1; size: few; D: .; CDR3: CASSFGQNTGELFF; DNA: TGCGCCAGCAGCTTCGGACAAAACACCGGGGAGCTGTTTTTT
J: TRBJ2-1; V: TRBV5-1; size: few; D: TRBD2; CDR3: CASSLAGGAVGSYNEQFF; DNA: TGCGCCAGCAGCTTGGCGGGAGGGGCCGTTGGCTCCTACAATGAGCAGTTCTTC
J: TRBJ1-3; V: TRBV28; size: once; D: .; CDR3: CASSTRLSGNTIYF; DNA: TGTGCCAGCAGTACCCGTCTCTCTGGAAACACCATATATTTT
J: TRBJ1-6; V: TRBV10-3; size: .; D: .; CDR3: CAISQPNSPLHF; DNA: TGTGCCATCAGCCAGCCTAATTCACCCCTCCACTTT
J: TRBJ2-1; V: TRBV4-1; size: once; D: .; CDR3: CASSQGGDLGGSYNEQFF; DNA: TGCGCCAGCAGCCAAGGCGGGGATCTAGGGGGATCCTACAATGAGCAGTTCTTC
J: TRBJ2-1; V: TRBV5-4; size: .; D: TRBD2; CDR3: CASSLWEGYYNEQFF; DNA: TGTGCCAGCAGCTTGTGGGAGGGGTACTACAATGAGCAGTTCTTC
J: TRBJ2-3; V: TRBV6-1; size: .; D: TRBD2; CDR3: CASSEEGLAGTDTQYF; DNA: TGTGCCAGCAGTGAAGAGGGACTAGCGGGAACAGATACGCAGTATTTT
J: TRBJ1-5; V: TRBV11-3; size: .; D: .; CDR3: CASSSRGRGNQPQHF; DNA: TGTGCCAGCAGCTCACGGGGACGAGGGAATCAGCCCCAGCATTTT